A single sample is the source of the 19 T cell receptor beta chains below, sequenced in a study of control samples from healthy donors and cancer patients. Measured with immunoSEQ multiplex PCR; TCRdb has only the in-frame clones, and not every one. Here the sample spans around 59,000 clones, 92% being singletons. Sequenced material: PBMCs. These receptors originate from a man aged 35-49 years with colorectal cancer.

V usage is TRBV3-1 (or the pseudogene TRBV3-2) and J usage is TRBJ2-7; D possibly corresponds to TRBD2 (5 bases). V was trimmed by 1 base and J by 8 bases, leaving 18 bases between them. CDR1 and CDR2 (germline): LGHDT, YNNKEL (reference sequence). CDR3 size: 15 residues. CDR3 amino acids: CASSQGRDYPLKQYF. CDR3 DNA: TGTGCCAGCAGCCAAGGCCGAGACTACCCTCTCAAGCAGTACTTC.

The rearrangement links TRBV6-5 to TRBJ1-1; the match to TRBD1 covers 7 bases. Trimming removed 7 bases from V and 6 bases from J; junction bases left unmatched: 8. The germline V gene encodes CDR1 MNHEY and CDR2 SVGAGI. CDR3 length: 13 amino acids. DNA of the CDR3: TGTGCCAGCATCTTGGACAGGAGGGCTGAAGCTTTCTTT. Translation: CASILDRRAEAFF.

In this sample, this clone turned up once. The genes are TRBV15 and TRBJ1-5, with D maybe TRBD1 (5 bases). This CDR3 comprises 14 residues. Trimming took 0 bases from V and 6 from J, leaving 9 bases between them. The germline V gene encodes CDR1 LNHNV and CDR2 YYDKDF (reference sequence). The CDR3 protein is CATSRDMGGQPQHF. In DNA, the CDR3 is TGTGCCACCAGCAGAGATATGGGGGGTCAGCCCCAGCATTTT.

V is TRBV6-5 and J is TRBJ2-7; D not resolved. Per germline, CDR1 MNHEY and CDR2 SVGAGI. This CDR3 contains 14 residues. Trimming removed 0 bases from V and 2 bases from J, with 8 bases in between. CDR3 sequence reads: CASSYSPSTYEQYF. The CDR3 DNA is TGTGCCAGCAGTTACTCTCCAAGCACCTACGAGCAGTACTTC.

The chain couples TRBV20-1 to TRBJ2-1; D is perhaps TRBD1 (6 bases). Trimming pared 3 bases from V and 7 bases from J, leaving 13 bases between. From germline, CDR1 is DFQATT and CDR2 SNEGSKA (reference sequence). The CDR3 consists of 13 residues. The CDR3 DNA reads as TGCAGTGCTAGTGGGGGCCCTAAAAATGAGCAGTTCTTC. Protein sequence: CSASGGPKNEQFF.

The V gene is TRBV7-9, the J gene TRBJ2-3, with 7 bases that match TRBD2. The J segment lost 0 bases and the V segment lost 5 bases, leaving 8 bases of the junction unmatched. The germline gives CDR1 SEHNR, CDR2 FQNEAQ (reference sequence). The CDR3 contains 16 residues. CDR3 region: CASSGRLASSTDTQYF. The CDR3 DNA is TGTGCCAGCAGCGGTAGACTAGCATCGAGCACAGATACGCAGTATTTT.

CDR3 sequence reads: CASSLEGRSPLHF. CDR3 DNA sequence: TGTGCCAGCAGTTTAGAGGGGAGGTCACCCCTCCACTTT. J is TRBJ1-6 and V is TRBV12-3 or TRBV12-4; perhaps TRBD1 as D (5 bases). V was cut by 1 base and J by 10 bases, with 8 bases left in between. The CDR3 sequence is 13 residues long.

The chain employs TRBV9 and TRBJ1-6, with D possibly TRBD1 on 6 matching bases. The germline gives CDR1 SGDLS, CDR2 YYNGEE. This CDR3 contains 15 residues. V lost 3 bases and J 5 bases, leaving 12 bases between the germline ends. CDR3 in amino acids: CASSGQAQHNSPLHF. The DNA for the CDR3 is TGTGCCAGCAGCGGACAGGCTCAGCATAATTCACCCCTCCACTTT.

The rearrangement links TRBV2 to TRBJ1-1; 7 bases map to TRBD1. This CDR3 spans 16 amino acids. V was clipped by 6 bases and J by 7 bases; unmatched bases: 17. Looked up from germline, CDR1 is SNHLY and CDR2 is FYNNEI. CDR3 in DNA: TGTGCCAGCAGCCGACCCACCCCGACAGGGACGGTTGAAGCTTTCTTT. Encoded protein: CASSRPTPTGTVEAFF.

V is TRBV25-1 and J is TRBJ1-2; tentative D call: TRBD1 (5 bases). Germline V gives CDR1 MGHDK, CDR2 SYGVNS. CDR3 size: 15 residues. The germline V and J ends were trimmed by 5 bases and 7 bases, with 20 bases remaining between them. In DNA form, the CDR3 reads TGTGCCAGCAGTTCCCACGTGCCGGGGGTGGCTGGCTACACCTTC. Translated: CASSSHVPGVAGYTF.

The chain uses TRBV6-5 and TRBJ2-5, with 7 bases matching TRBD1. This CDR3 is built from 16 residues. Trimming cost V 4 bases and J 0 bases; bases outside gene matches: 8. Germline loops: CDR1 MNHEY, CDR2 SVGAGI. The CDR3 DNA reads TGTGCCAGCAGTTTTTTCCATGGGACAGACCAAGAGACCCAGTACTTC. Protein: CASSFFHGTDQETQYF.

The rearrangement links TRBV27 to TRBJ2-5, with D possibly matching TRBD1 (6 bases). V lost 6 bases and J 4 bases, leaving 21 bases between the germline ends. The CDR3 consists of 16 residues. Germline V gene data show CDR1 as MNHEY and CDR2 as SMNVEV (reference sequence). In DNA, the CDR3 is TGTGCCAGCAGCATCGGCGCTCTAACAGGGTCAGAGACCCAGTACTTC. Translated, it gives CASSIGALTGSETQYF.

The V call is TRBV6-6, the J call TRBJ1-2; 8 bases line up with TRBD1. Germline loops: CDR1 MNHNY, CDR2 SVGAGI (reference sequence). With V trimmed by 10 bases and J by 8 bases, 12 bases remained unmatched. The CDR3 totals 13 residues. As DNA, the CDR3 is TGTGCCACCCAGACAGGGGAAAGAGGAGGCTACACCTTC. It codes for CATQTGERGGYTF.

V and J are TRBV7-9 and TRBJ2-2; TRBD2 matches 7 bases. The CDR3 runs to 15 residues. Germline CDR1 and CDR2: SEHNR and FQNEAQ (reference sequence). The V gene end was trimmed by 5 bases and the J gene end by 0 bases; junction bases not matched to a gene: 3. Here the CDR3 reads CASSTGGSNTGELFF. The CDR3 region has the DNA TGTGCCAGCAGCACCGGGGGGTCGAACACCGGGGAGCTGTTTTTT.

The V gene is TRBV24-1, the J gene TRBJ1-5; D gene uncertain. V was shortened by 1 base and J by 3 bases, with 6 bases between the two germline ends. Germline lookup yields CDR1 KGHDR and CDR2 SFDVKD. The CDR3 is made up of 14 amino acids. CDR3 sequence: CATSDFGDNQPQHF. The CDR3 nucleotides are TGTGCCACCAGTGATTTCGGAGACAATCAGCCCCAGCATTTT.

This chain links TRBV2 with TRBJ1-4, with 10 bases identical to TRBD1. The J segment lost 8 bases and the V segment lost 5 bases, leaving 5 bases of the junction unmatched. The germline gives CDR1 SNHLY, CDR2 FYNNEI. This CDR3 is built from 14 residues. The CDR3 here is CASSPDRGREKLFF. The DNA for the CDR3 is TGTGCCAGCAGTCCGGACAGGGGGAGAGAAAAACTGTTTTTT.

This clone came up a few times. This rearrangement joins TRBV23-1 to TRBJ1-2; D call uncertain. TRBV23-1 is labeled an ORF, and its function is uncertain. This CDR3 has 13 amino acids. Trimming left V 0 bases short and J 9 bases short, with 11 bases between. The CDR3 DNA reads TGCGCCAGCAGTCAATCGAAAGGGAGGAGCTACACCTTC. It codes for CASSQSKGRSYTF.

J is TRBJ1-2 and V is TRBV27, with a possible D match to TRBD1 (6 bases). V lost 0 bases to trimming and J lost 6 bases, with 11 bases between them. Germline-derived CDR1 and CDR2 are MNHEY and SMNVEV (reference sequence). This CDR3 comprises 14 residues. The CDR3 DNA is TGTGCCAGCAGTTTATCAGGGGACACAGATGGCTACACCTTC. Its protein is CASSLSGDTDGYTF.

This CDR3 is CASSGTGSLAQYF. The CDR3 DNA sequence: TGTGCCAGCTCCGGGACAGGGAGTTTGGCCCAGTACTTC. The chain uses TRBV7-2 and TRBJ2-5; 9 bases align to TRBD1. This CDR3 is built from 13 residues. V shed 8 bases, J shed 9 bases, and the junction held 10 bases outside the gene matches. CDR1 and CDR2 from the germline V gene are SGHTA and FQGNSA.